This T cell receptor (beta chain) emerged from a study of OX40 agonist ivuxolimab in advanced cancers. Background on the study: Patients in the trial were receiving intravenous ivuxolimab every 2 weeks, at doses of 0.01 to 10 mg/kg. Of the patients, three showed partial responses, one with hepatocellular carcinoma and two with cutaneous melanoma.

Some clones are missing from TCRdb's copy, which holds only in-frame ones; the method was immunoSEQ multiplex PCR. The table records fewer than 90,000 clones, approximately 81% of them present only once. Germline V CDR1 and CDR2: LNHDA, SQIVND (reference sequence). The CDR3 is 14 residues long. The J segment lost 11 bases and the V segment lost 6 bases, leaving 8 bases of the junction unmatched. The sample consisted of CD4+ or CD8+ T cells sorted from blood, taken in a trial of the OX40 agonist ivuxolimab. The chain has TRBV19 and TRBJ2-2, with 11 bases aligning to TRBD2. The TCR comes from an adult with an advanced solid tumor such as melanoma, head and neck, liver or kidney cancer. This chain's CDR3 is CASSRVAGGLELFF. The CDR3 DNA sequence: TGTGCCAGTAGCCGAGTAGCGGGGGGGCTTGAGCTGTTTTTT.